A single sample is the source of the 3 T cell receptor beta chains below, sequenced in a study of shared clonotypes between healthy human individuals. Data came from immunoSEQ multiplex PCR; TCRdb stores just in-frame clones and leaves some out. This table holds about 530,000 clones, almost 80% found once. The sample comprised PBMCs. The receptors come from a woman aged 40 to 50 in good health. Some clones in this sample may be carry-over from other donors' samples.

This clone was seen a single time. Other DNA sequences in the same sample also yield this CDR3. The chain links TRBV7-2 to TRBJ2-7, with D unresolved. V lost 1 base and J 4 bases, leaving 11 bases between the germline ends. Germline lookup yields CDR1 SGHTA and CDR2 FQGNSA. This CDR3 contains 14 residues. The CDR3 reads CASSLVPEAYEQYF. The CDR3, as DNA: TGTGCCAGCAGCTTAGTCCCAGAGGCTTACGAGCAGTACTTC.

This clone was observed a handful of times. The sample has other DNA sequences that encode this CDR3 too. The chain is built from TRBV18 and TRBJ2-7, with D perhaps TRBD1 (5 bases). The V and J ends lost 2 bases and 4 bases respectively, with 9 bases between them. The CDR3 runs to 13 residues. Germline-derived CDR1 and CDR2 are KGHSH and LQKENI. The CDR3 protein is CASSPLGPYEQYF. The CDR3 DNA is TGTGCCAGCTCACCATTGGGGCCTTACGAGCAGTACTTC.

This clone was counted at least ten times. V gene TRBV6-1 combines with J gene TRBJ2-3, with 11 bases identical to TRBD1. Losses at the gene ends were 4 bases for V and 4 bases for J; bases not matched to a gene: 1. This CDR3 has 14 amino acids. Germline V CDR1 and CDR2: MNHNS, SASEGT. The chain's CDR3 is CASSGTGGADTQYF. Written as DNA, the CDR3 is TGTGCCAGCAGTGGGACAGGGGGCGCAGATACGCAGTATTTT.